The 11 T cell receptor beta chains reported below all come from one sample, sequenced in a study of shared clonotypes between healthy human individuals. Libraries were prepared by immunoSEQ multiplex PCR; TCRdb keeps only in-frame clonotypes and omits some of them. Of some 2.1 million clones listed, around 93% were seen once; the top ten hold less than 2%. Naive-designated CD8 cells lacked CD45RO, were positively enriched for CCR7, and omitted terminally differentiated effector memory CD45RA+ cells. The sequenced material came from naive CD8+ T cells from PBMCs. The receptors were sampled from a man aged 18-30 years in good health. Some clones in this sample may be carry-over from other donors' samples.

V and J are TRBV15 and TRBJ2-3, with D possibly TRBD2 on 6 matching bases. V lost 6 bases and J 0 bases, leaving 19 bases between the germline ends. The germline V gene has CDR1 LNHNV and CDR2 YYDKDF (reference sequence). The CDR3 runs to 17 residues. The CDR3 loop is CATSPVPSGPSTDTQYF. The CDR3 DNA is TGTGCCACCAGTCCGGTTCCAAGCGGGCCTAGCACAGATACGCAGTATTTT. Combining the CDR3 with reference TRBV15 and TRBJ2-3 gives the whole variable domain DAMVIQNPRYQVTQFGKPVTLSCSQTLNHNVMYWYQQKSSQAPKLLFHYYDKDFNNEADTPDNFQSRRPNTSFCFLDIRSPGLGDTAMYLCATSPVPSGPSTDTQYFGPGTRLTVL.

This rearrangement joins TRBV1 to TRBJ1-5. TRBV1 is a documented pseudogene. The CDR3 extends over 19 amino acids. The CDR3: CTSSQDPRQLFNGWGPQHF. The CDR3 nucleotides read TGCACCAGCAGCCAAGATCCCAGACAACTCTTTAATGGGTGGGGACCCCAGCATTTT.

The chain combines TRBV4-1 with TRBJ2-3; TRBD2 might be the D (5 bases). V was cut by 1 base and J by 5 bases, with 13 bases left in between. The CDR3 length is 15 residues. Germline V gene sequence: CDR1 MGHRA, CDR2 YSYEKL. The chain's CDR3 is CASSQGRFGIDTQYF. The CDR3 DNA follows: TGCGCCAGCAGCCAAGGGAGATTCGGGATAGATACGCAGTATTTT.

CDR3 bases: TGCGCCAGCAGCTCCACCCCTAGCACAGATACGCAGTATTTT. It yields the protein CASSSTPSTDTQYF. This chain connects TRBV5-1 to TRBJ2-3; D is undetermined. The V gene lost 3 bases and the J gene lost 0 bases, with 8 bases spanning the gap. The CDR3 has 14 amino acids. Germline CDR1 and CDR2: SGHRS and YFSETQ.

This clone was recorded only once. This sequence joins TRBV27 and TRBJ2-1; the D is unclear. The CDR3 contains 16 residues. Trimming left V 5 bases short and J 7 bases short, with 21 bases between. Germline CDR1 and CDR2: MNHEY and SMNVEV (reference sequence). The CDR3 loop is CASSPRTPTARNEQFF. The CDR3 coding sequence is TGTGCCAGCAGTCCCCGGACCCCTACAGCACGGAATGAGCAGTTCTTC.

The rearrangement links TRBV28 to TRBJ1-2; tentative D call: TRBD1 (5 bases). Per germline, CDR1 MDHEN and CDR2 SYDVKM. This CDR3 spans 14 amino acids. Trimming pared 6 bases from V and 8 bases from J, leaving 19 bases between. This chain's CDR3 is CASRITGLPDGYTF. For the CDR3, the DNA is TGTGCCAGCAGAATTACGGGACTCCCGGACGGCTACACCTTC.

The V gene is TRBV1, the J gene TRBJ2-1; the table's D call, TRBD2, has no DNA check behind it. TRBV1 is an annotated pseudogene. The CDR3 contains 19 residues. CDR3 bases: TGCACCAGCAGCCCAGGGACTAGCGGGAGCACGAAGGTGGACAATGAGCAGTTCTTC. The encoded protein is CTSSPGTSGSTKVDNEQFF.

Only one count was recorded for this clone. The chain is built from TRBV11-3 and TRBJ1-1; D ambiguous. The V gene's germline CDR1 is SGHNT and CDR2 YENEEA. V shed 5 bases and J shed 1 base, with 8 bases lying between them. CDR3 length equals 13 residues. CDR3 sequence reads: CASSRTANTEAFF. The CDR3 nucleotides read TGTGCCAGCAGCCGTACAGCGAACACTGAAGCTTTCTTT. Drawing the rest from reference TRBV11-3 and TRBJ1-1, the complete variable domain is EAGVVQSPRYKIIEKKQPVAFWCNPISGHNTLYWYLQNLGQGPELLIRYENEEAVDDSQLPKDRFSAERLKGVDSTLKIQPAELGDSAVYLCASSRTANTEAFFGQGTRLTVV.

V and J are TRBV11-2 and TRBJ2-2; 9 nucleotides line up with TRBD1. The CDR3 consists of 15 residues. Germline CDR1 is SGHAT and CDR2 is FQNNGV. The ends lost 4 bases at V and 1 base at J; junction bases unmatched: 1. DNA for the CDR3: TGTGCCAGCAGCTGGGGACAGGGGAACACCGGGGAGCTGTTTTTT. It translates to CASSWGQGNTGELFF.

The chain has TRBV5-6 and TRBJ1-2; D ambiguous. Trimming shortened V by 0 bases and J by 7 bases, and 4 bases separated the two germline ends. This CDR3 spans 11 amino acids. The germline gives CDR1 SGHDT, CDR2 YYEEEE. The CDR3 protein is CASSLGSGYTF. DNA of the CDR3: TGTGCCAGCAGCTTGGGGAGTGGCTACACCTTC.

Concerning this clone itself: At the DNA level, this CDR3 is encoded by other sequences in the same sample as well. The chain links TRBV28 to TRBJ1-1; perhaps TRBD1 as D (5 bases). This CDR3 spans 14 amino acids. The V gene lost 5 bases and the J gene lost 1 base, with 11 bases spanning the gap. Germline V CDR1 and CDR2: MDHEN, SYDVKM. The CDR3 region has the DNA TGTGCCAGCAGTCCTGGGACGGAGAACACTGAAGCTTTCTTT. This sequence encodes CASSPGTENTEAFF.